What follows describes a single T cell receptor beta chain. This clone was seen a few times. Its cognate antigen has yet to be identified. No base qualities exist here, and no much larger clone lies one base off it. The data originate from a study of blood T cell repertoires in COVID-19 (dated by TCRdb to 2018 to 2021). About the full investigation: Collaborator samples came from the United States, Italy and Spain and covered acute and convalescent phases of COVID-19. Where HLA class I and class II types were available, the types were taken from metadata supplied by the sample provider, not from assay-based typing. A freely available public database, intended as a resource for researchers studying the immune response to SARS-CoV-2, is where the repertoires were released. The prospective study material was composed of cDNA or gDNA derived from T cells, B-cell-depleted T cells, or PBMCs. Sample metadata almost always included a de-identified subject ID, COVID-19 status, age in years and sex. Subjects who had been exposed to COVID-19, were actively infected with it, or had recovered from it provided the deeply sampled blood TCRbeta repertoires that made up the dataset. Samples were obtained from the ongoing ImmuneRACE study (first 160 participants) and from about 1,300 subjects provided by 6 global collaborators.

The immunoSEQ Assay, a bias-controlled multiplex PCR, was used to amplify TCRbeta CDR3 regions from genomic DNA. The study's processing was this. The number of nucleated cells in each sample was estimated from the amplification of reference gene primers within the assay. Sequence reads were collapsed and filtered to measure the absolute abundance of every unique TCRbeta CDR3 rearrangement. Productive Simpson clonality was computed per sample as the square root of Simpson's diversity index over productive rearrangements. Here the immuneACCESS table is served through TCRdb, limited to in-frame sequences with V and J called. Missing clones are a known gap in these copies; in checked studies unresolved V genes cover under half, and the rest lacks a known reason. The DNA gave D and trimming, while V, J and clone size come from that table. In all, the sample holds 95,000 to 100,000 clones, and approximately 88% of those were seen once. The ten most abundant clones make up roughly 17% of the sample.

Results and caveats for the whole study, not just this receptor: The quantity of clinical and demographic metadata differed by source and by participant and was supplied without curation.

Each collaborating institution followed its own protocols to collect whole blood in K2EDTA tubes. Collaborator samples were shipped for TCRbeta analysis as frozen whole blood, isolated PBMCs, or DNA extracted from either sample type. The V and J ends are trimmed by 0 bases and 3 bases, leaving 9 bases between them. From its cysteine to its phenylalanine, the CDR3 spans 15 amino acids. The DNA shown is the 45-base CDR3, in frame from base 1. Based on the germline V gene, the CDR1 and CDR2 sequences are SGHRS and YFSETQ. This clonotype was sampled from a woman aged 60-75 years with acute or convalescent COVID-19. The sequencing sample was made of peripheral blood. The sequence is built from TRBV5-1 and TRBJ1-4, with the D segment identity uncertain. The CDR3 region reads CASSLVQSPNEKLFF. The sequence in DNA is TGCGCCAGCAGCTTGGTACAGTCTCCTAATGAAAAACTGTTTTTT. Beyond the CDR3, the reference TRBV5-1 and TRBJ1-4 genes provide the residues; the full variable domain reads: KAGVTQTPRYLIKTRGQQVTLSCSPISGHRSVSWYQQTPGQGLQFLFEYFSETQRNKGNFPGRFSGRQFSNSRSEMNVSTLELGDSALYLCASSLVQSPNEKLFFGSGTQLSVL.